This T cell receptor beta chain was identified in a study of blood T cell repertoires in COVID-19. Original handling: Amplification from reference gene primers served as the basis for estimated nucleated cell counts. Clones were read by immunoSEQ multiplex PCR, and TCRdb kept only the in-frame ones, dropping some. V and J calls and clone size are as listed in that table; D and trimming were resolved from the DNA. The data contain about 250,000 clones, roughly 80% of them singletons. The trim removed 2 bases at V and 3 bases at J, leaving 18 bases unmatched. Per the germline V gene, CDR1 is SGDLS and CDR2 is YYNGEE. The CDR3 is 20 amino acids.

The sequencing sample was made of peripheral blood. This clonotype was obtained from an elderly man with acute or convalescent COVID-19. The rearrangement joins TRBV9 to TRBJ1-3; 9 bases map to TRBD1. CDR3 amino acids: CASSVLVSPSTGGFGNTIYF. The CDR3 nucleotides read TGTGCCAGCAGCGTCCTCGTTAGCCCGTCCACAGGGGGCTTTGGAAACACCATATATTTT.